This T cell receptor (beta chain) was observed in a study of blood T cell repertoires in COVID-19. This clone showed up just a few times. The CDR3 runs to 16 residues. Germline CDR1 reads MNHNY; CDR2 reads SVGAGI (reference sequence). V was shortened by 0 bases and J by 4 bases, with 15 bases between the two germline ends. The table came from immunoSEQ multiplex PCR; TCRdb's copy has only in-frame clones and leaves some out. Of about 360,000 clones in the sample, less than 90% were seen once. This chain connects TRBV6-6 to TRBJ1-1, with D unresolved. Material for sequencing was peripheral blood. The receptor comes from a woman aged 60-75 years with COVID-19, enrolled during active disease. CDR3 sequence reads: CASSYSGGKRSTEAFF. The CDR3 nucleotides read TGTGCCAGCAGTTACTCAGGAGGGAAGAGAAGCACTGAAGCTTTCTTT.